The 18 T cell receptor beta chains in this list originate from one sample, sequenced in a study of OX40 agonist ivuxolimab in advanced cancers. TCRdb keeps only in-frame clones here, not all; method: immunoSEQ multiplex PCR. In the table there are around 80,000 clones, about 85% of which are singletons. Specimen: CD4+ or CD8+ T cells sorted from blood, collected in a trial of the OX40 agonist ivuxolimab. These receptors all come from an adult with an advanced solid tumor such as melanoma, head and neck, liver or kidney cancer.

This chain connects TRBV2 to TRBJ2-1; no clear D gene. CDR1 and CDR2 from the germline V gene are SNHLY and FYNNEI. There are 11 residues in the CDR3. Trimming stripped 6 bases from V and 4 bases from J, with 4 bases between. This CDR3 reads CASRGYNEQFF. The CDR3 DNA sequence: TGTGCCAGCAGGGGTTACAATGAGCAGTTCTTC.

This chain uses TRBV15 with TRBJ1-4; D is undetermined. The CDR3 contains 14 residues. Germline-derived CDR1 and CDR2 are LNHNV and YYDKDF (reference sequence). V lost 0 bases to trimming and J lost 8 bases, with 10 bases between them. The CDR3 bases are TGTGCCACCAGCAGAGATAATACGGAGGAAAAACTGTTTTTT. This sequence encodes CATSRDNTEEKLFF. The full variable domain, in which reference TRBV15 and TRBJ1-4 provide the parts outside the CDR3, is DAMVIQNPRYQVTQFGKPVTLSCSQTLNHNVMYWYQQKSSQAPKLLFHYYDKDFNNEADTPDNFQSRRPNTSFCFLDIRSPGLGDTAMYLCATSRDNTEEKLFFGSGTQLSVL.

The chain has TRBV21-1 and TRBJ1-2; TRBD1, the table's D call, was not compared with the DNA. TRBV21-1 is termed a pseudogene. The CDR3 spans 15 residues. The DNA of the CDR3 is TGTGCCAGCAGCAAAGATGGGGACAGGGTGGGTGGCTACACCTTC. Its translation is CASSKDGDRVGGYTF.

Regarding this clone: One end of the junction is discordant with germline, which a read error may explain. Distinct nucleotide sequences in the sample also encode this CDR3. The chain recombines TRBV7-2 with TRBJ2-6, with D perhaps being TRBD1 or TRBD2 (5 bases each). Looked up from germline, CDR1 is SGHTA and CDR2 is FQGNSA. The CDR3 is 17 amino acids. CDR3 nucleotide sequence: TGTGCCAGCAGCCCCCTCGCAGGGTCGTACGGGGCTAACGTCCTGACTTTC. It yields the protein CASSPLAGSYGANVLTF.

V and J are TRBV18 and TRBJ2-7; D tentatively fits TRBD1 or TRBD2 (7 bases each). Germline assignment: CDR1 KGHSH and CDR2 LQKENI. The CDR3 extends over 15 amino acids. The V gene lost 1 base and the J gene lost 7 bases, with 17 bases spanning the gap. Here the CDR3 DNA reads TGTGCCAGCTCACCACTCTCGCCAGGGGGGGGTGAGCAGTACTTC. This encodes CASSPLSPGGGEQYF.

The chain joins TRBV27 to TRBJ1-4; 9 bases map to TRBD1. This CDR3 comprises 16 residues. V dropped 3 bases and J dropped 5; count of bases not matched to a gene: 7. Germline V gene lookup returns CDR1 MNHEY and CDR2 SMNVEV (reference sequence). CDR3 sequence reads: CASSFSVTGGNEKLFF. In DNA, the CDR3 is TGTGCCAGCAGTTTTTCCGTGACAGGGGGGAATGAAAAACTGTTTTTT.

The genes are TRBV4-1 and TRBJ2-7; 9 positions match TRBD1. CDR1 and CDR2 from the germline V gene are MGHRA and YSYEKL. The CDR3 runs to 17 residues. The junction had 14 bases not matched to a gene; V was cut back by 8 bases and J by 0 bases. CDR3: CASADYRGPGGSYEQYF. CDR3 nucleotide sequence: TGCGCCAGCGCCGATTACAGGGGGCCGGGAGGCTCCTACGAGCAGTACTTC.

J is TRBJ2-7 and V is TRBV11-2, with 9 bases aligning to TRBD1. The V gene's germline CDR1 is SGHAT and CDR2 FQNNGV. Trimming cost V 4 bases and J 4 bases; bases outside gene matches: 8. The CDR3 length is 15 residues. CDR3 residues: CASSSVGQGQYEQYF. CDR3 DNA: TGTGCCAGCAGCTCAGTGGGACAGGGTCAATACGAGCAGTACTTC.

The chain combines TRBV9 with TRBJ2-3, with D uncertain. This CDR3 spans 12 amino acids. V lost 0 bases, J lost 6 bases, and 5 bases lay in between. Germline V gene lookup returns CDR1 SGDLS and CDR2 YYNGEE. CDR3 DNA: TGTGCCAGCAGCGTAGCTCGTGATACGCAGTATTTT. Amino acid sequence: CASSVARDTQYF.

This clone has just one count. V usage is TRBV7-2 and J usage is TRBJ2-5; possible D gene TRBD1, 5 bases. Germline CDR1 SGHTA, CDR2 FQGNSA. There are 15 residues in the CDR3. The V gene lost 1 base and the J gene lost 5 bases, with 14 bases spanning the gap. CDR3 sequence: CASSLGDAGRETQYF. CDR3 nucleotides: TGTGCCAGCAGCTTAGGTGATGCAGGGCGGGAGACCCAGTACTTC. The whole variable domain, filled in from reference TRBV7-2 and TRBJ2-5, reads GAGVSQSPSNKVTEKGKDVELRCDPISGHTALYWYRQSLGQGLEFLIYFQGNSAPDKSGLPSDRFSAERTGGSVSTLTIQRTQQEDSAVYLCASSLGDAGRETQYFGPGTRLLVL.

This chain links TRBV6-6 with TRBJ2-5; D may correspond to TRBD1 or TRBD2 (5 bases each). In germline, CDR1 is MNHNY, CDR2 SVGAGI (reference sequence). The CDR3 has 14 residues. V was cut by 6 bases and J by 2 bases, with 13 bases left in between. This chain's CDR3 is CASSRDGGQETQYF. CDR3 nucleotides: TGTGCCAGCAGCAGGGACGGCGGACAAGAGACCCAGTACTTC.

This clone has just a few counts. The rearrangement joins TRBV6-1 to TRBJ2-7; D is possibly TRBD1 (5 bases). The CDR3 is 15 amino acids. Trimming shortened V by 1 base and J by 4 bases, and 14 bases separated the two germline ends. CDR1 and CDR2 from the germline V gene are MNHNS and SASEGT. The CDR3 sequence is CASSEGPKGYYEQYF. In DNA form, the CDR3 reads TGTGCCAGCAGTGAAGGACCGAAGGGGTATTACGAGCAGTACTTC.

This sequence joins TRBV6-5 and TRBJ1-1; possibly TRBD1 for D (6 bases). The V end was cut by 6 bases, the J end by 4 bases, with 9 bases between. Germline assignment: CDR1 MNHEY and CDR2 SVGAGI. This CDR3 spans 12 amino acids. CDR3 sequence: CASSDRPTEAFF. The CDR3 DNA follows: TGTGCCAGCAGCGACAGGCCCACTGAAGCTTTCTTT.

The CDR3 sequence is CASSYGLNTEAFF. Here the CDR3 DNA reads TGTGCCAGCAGCTACGGTCTGAACACTGAAGCTTTCTTT. The gene calls are TRBV7-9 and TRBJ1-1; unclear D gene. Germline assignment: CDR1 SEHNR and CDR2 FQNEAQ (reference sequence). The CDR3 runs to 13 residues. V lost 4 bases, J lost 0 bases, and 6 bases lay in between. Drawing the rest from reference TRBV7-9 and TRBJ1-1, the complete variable domain is DTGVSQNPRHKITKRGQNVTFRCDPISEHNRLYWYRQTLGQGPEFLTYFQNEAQLEKSRLLSDRFSAERPKGSFSTLEIQRTEQGDSAMYLCASSYGLNTEAFFGQGTRLTVV.

The rearrangement uses TRBV4-2 and TRBJ1-2, with a tentative D call TRBD1 (5 bases). CDR1 and CDR2 (germline): LGHNA, YNFKEQ. Trimming left V 0 bases short and J 3 bases short, with 11 bases between. CDR3 length: 15 residues. CDR3: CASSQDEWGDYGYTF. The CDR3 coding sequence is TGTGCCAGCAGCCAAGATGAGTGGGGCGACTATGGCTACACCTTC.

The V call is TRBV18, the J call TRBJ2-5, with D uncertain. Per germline, CDR1 KGHSH and CDR2 LQKENI. The CDR3 loop spans 11 amino acids. V lost 9 bases, J lost 2 bases, and 7 bases lay in between. CDR3 amino acids: CASAVQETQYF. For the CDR3, the DNA is TGTGCCAGTGCGGTACAAGAGACCCAGTACTTC.

The chain carries TRBV19 and TRBJ2-7, with D tentatively TRBD1 (6 bases). CDR1 LNHDA and CDR2 SQIVND come from the germline V gene (reference sequence). With 7 bases removed from V and 3 bases from J, the gap between germline ends came to 16 bases. The CDR3 consists of 14 residues. The CDR3: CASNQGSAIYEQYF. The CDR3 bases are TGTGCCAGTAATCAGGGGAGCGCTATCTACGAGCAGTACTTC.

The chain carries TRBV4-1 and TRBJ2-7, with 8 bases matching TRBD1. V was clipped by 3 bases and J by 3 bases; unmatched bases: 7. The CDR3 sequence is 15 residues long. CDR1 and CDR2 from the germline V gene are MGHRA and YSYEKL. The CDR3 sequence is CASSQLTGARYEQYF. The CDR3, as DNA: TGCGCCAGCAGCCAGTTGACAGGGGCCCGCTACGAGCAGTACTTC.